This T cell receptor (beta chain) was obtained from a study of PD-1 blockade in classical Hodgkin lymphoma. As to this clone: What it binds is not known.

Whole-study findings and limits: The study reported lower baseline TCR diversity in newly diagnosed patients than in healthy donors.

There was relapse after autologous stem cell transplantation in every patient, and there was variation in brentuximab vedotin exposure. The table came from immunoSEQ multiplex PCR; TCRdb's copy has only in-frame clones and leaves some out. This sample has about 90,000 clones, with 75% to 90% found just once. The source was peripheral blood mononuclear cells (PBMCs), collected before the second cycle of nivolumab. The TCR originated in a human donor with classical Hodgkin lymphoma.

The CDR3 loop reads CASSPEGGSSYNSPLHF. CDR3 in DNA: TGTGCCAGCAGTCCCGAAGGGGGCAGCTCCTATAATTCACCCCTCCACTTT. This rearrangement joins TRBV2 to TRBJ1-6, with TRBD1 matching over 7 bases. This CDR3 has 17 amino acids. In germline, CDR1 is SNHLY, CDR2 FYNNEI. The J segment lost 0 bases and the V segment lost 5 bases, leaving 7 bases of the junction unmatched.